Described below is a single T cell receptor (beta chain) sequence and its context. Its cognate antigen is unknown. Other DNA variants within this sample encode the same CDR3. Method: immunoSEQ multiplex PCR; TCRdb's copy keeps in-frame clones and lacks some. The sample records roughly 700,000 clones, about 90% being singletons. Stated treatment: around 19 received Ad26.COV2.S at low or high dose, single or two shots; roughly five received placebo; per-sample allocation not given. The samples were gathered on day 63 after the first injection of vaccine or placebo. An Ad26 vector that expressed Wuhan-strain SARS-CoV-2 spike constituted the vaccine. This record comes from a study of Ad26.COV2.S vaccination and SARS-CoV-2 variants. The wider study: Donor was one of the participants in the Ad26.COV2.S arm of the COV1001 trial. Study-wide results and caveats: While placebo recipients had lower spike-specific TCR breadth, vaccine recipients had more.

The sample was peripheral blood, taken in a trial of Ad26.COV2.S vaccine versus placebo. This receptor was taken from a person between 18 and 59 years old who received the Ad26.COV2.S COVID-19 vaccine or a placebo.

The CDR3, as DNA: TGTGCCAGCAGCCTGGACAGGGGAGGGCAGCCCCAGCATTTT. Translation gives CASSLDRGGQPQHF. V and J are TRBV3-1 (or the pseudogene TRBV3-2) and TRBJ1-5; 9 nucleotides line up with TRBD1. V shed 4 bases and J 7 bases; nucleotides not matched to a gene: 5. The germline V gene has CDR1 LGHDT and CDR2 YNNKEL (reference sequence). The CDR3 sequence is 14 residues long.